A selection of T cell receptor beta chains follows, all from one sample in a study of blood T cell repertoires in COVID-19. TCRdb keeps only in-frame clones here, not all; method: immunoSEQ multiplex PCR. The sample lists approximately 30,000 clones, over 75% occurring once. Sequenced sample: peripheral blood. Every receptor here comes from a human donor in a cohort sampled during active COVID-19. CDR3s include the opening cysteine and the closing phenylalanine or tryptophan. A D gene is named only where the DNA matches it firmly. Size is stated for part of the rows, as once, few or many counts, or as a class when the clone is expanded.

-	-	TRBV7-6	16	TRBJ2-7	TGTGCCAGCAGCTTAGCGGGGCAGGGAATCTCCTACGAGCAGTACTTC	CASSLAGQGISYEQYF
-	few	TRBV5-6	14	TRBJ2-5	TGTGCCACCCATTTGGGGGCTAATATCGAGACCCAGTACTTC	CATHLGANIETQYF
-	few	TRBV25-1	12	TRBJ2-2	TGTGCCAGCAGCCAGGTCACCGGGGAGCTGTTTTTT	CASSQVTGELFF
TRBD1	once	TRBV11-2	15	TRBJ1-2	TGTGCCAGCAGCCCAACGGACAGGGCTCTGAGGGGCTACACCTTC	CASSPTDRALRGYTF
-	few	TRBV11-2	15	TRBJ2-2	TGTGCCAGCAGCTTAGGCCTAGCCCCCACCGGGGAGCTGTTTTTT	CASSLGLAPTGELFF
TRBD1	-	TRBV5-3	17	TRBJ1-5	TGTGCCAGAAGAATTCGGACAGGGCTTAGAGTCAATCAGCCCCAGCATTTT	CARRIRTGLRVNQPQHF
-	-	TRBV19	13	TRBJ1-6	TGTGCCAGTAGTACCCGTGAGGGCTCACCCCTCCACTTT	CASSTREGSPLHF
-	-	TRBV10-2	15	TRBJ2-5	TGCGCCAGCAGCGCGGCTGGACTGCCGCCAGAGACCCAGTACTTC	CASSAAGLPPETQYF
TRBD2	-	TRBV5-6	18	TRBJ2-3	TGTGCCAGCAGCTCGCGGGGACTAGCGGGGAAACAAAGGGATACGCAGTATTTT	CASSSRGLAGKQRDTQYF
TRBD1	-	TRBV18	15	TRBJ2-1	TGTGCCACCTCCCGGGGACAGCGTCTATACAATGAGCAGTTCTTC	CATSRGQRLYNEQFF
TRBD1	-	TRBV24-1	14	TRBJ1-2	TGTGCCACCAGTGACCCCGGGACAGTCTATGGCTACACCTTC	CATSDPGTVYGYTF
-	-	TRBV7-2	13	TRBJ1-5	TGTGCCAGCAGTCTCCGGGGCAATCAGCCCCAGCATTTT	CASSLRGNQPQHF
TRBD1	-	TRBV2	15	TRBJ1-2	TGTGCCACCGGGACAAGGGGGCGAGAAGGGAATGGCTACACCTTC	CATGTRGREGNGYTF
TRBD2	-	TRBV4-3	15	TRBJ2-2	TGCGCCAGCAGCCCCCCTAGCGGGGGGGCCGGGGAGCTGTTTTTT	CASSPPSGGAGELFF
TRBD1	-	TRBV6-5	14	TRBJ1-1	TGTGCCAGCAAGGTGGACAGGGCGAACACTGAAGCTTTCTTT	CASKVDRANTEAFF
TRBD1	-	TRBV27	16	TRBJ2-2	TGTGCCAGCAGTTTATTCGGACAGGGGTATACCGGGGAGCTGTTTTTT	CASSLFGQGYTGELFF
TRBD2	-	TRBV11-2	15	TRBJ2-7	TGTGCCAGCAGCCCTAGACTAGCGGGGGGGCAAGAGCAGTACTTC	CASSPRLAGGQEQYF
-	-	TRBV6-5	15	TRBJ2-3	TGTGCCAGCAGTCTACGGACAGTTAGCACAGATACGCAGTATTTT	CASSLRTVSTDTQYF
-	-	TRBV18	14	TRBJ2-1	TGTGCCAGCTCTTTTCGGGTTAGCGACAATGAGCAGTTCTTC	CASSFRVSDNEQFF
TRBD2	-	TRBV27	17	TRBJ2-3	TGTGCCAGCAGTTTATCTCTGACTAGCGGTAGCACAGATACGCAGTATTTT	CASSLSLTSGSTDTQYF
-	-	TRBV11-2	17	TRBJ1-4	TGTGCCAGCAGCTTATCAGCGGTCACCGCAACTAATGAAAAACTGTTTTTT	CASSLSAVTATNEKLFF
-	-	TRBV15	14	TRBJ2-1	TGTGCCACCAGCAGACCCGTAAGGACTACTGAGCAGTTCTTC	CATSRPVRTTEQFF
-	-	TRBV5-5	16	TRBJ2-7	TGTGCCAGCAGCGCCGAATATCGTGGGGCTGGCCACGAGCAGTACTTC	CASSAEYRGAGHEQYF
TRBD2	-	TRBV11-2	18	TRBJ2-1	TGTGCCAGCAGCTTAGGGTCGGGAGGGGGGATTTTATACAATGAGCAGTTCTTC	CASSLGSGGGILYNEQFF
TRBD1	few	TRBV28	11	TRBJ2-3	TGTGCCAGCAGTCCGCGGACAGGGAAGTATTTT	CASSPRTGKYF
-	-	TRBV7-2	17	TRBJ2-3	TGTGCCAGCAGCTTAGCCTTACTGGGGTGGGGCGCAGATACGCAGTATTTT	CASSLALLGWGADTQYF
-	-	TRBV2	14	TRBJ1-1	TGTGCCAGCAGTGAAATCGGGTCTCGGGGTGAAGCTTTCTTT	CASSEIGSRGEAFF